This TCR beta chain was recorded in a study of human T cells and chemical hapten exposure. Stated time point: patch test 3, about 24 weeks after DPC sensitization. Noted treatment: therapeutic diphenylcyclopropenone sensitization with weekly scalp DPC. Unique molecular identifiers were affixed to discrete cDNA molecules within the library. TCRdb analysed the RACE reads with MiXCR anew, one entry per CDR3 protein. Of about 200,000 distinct CDR3 sequences in the sample, approximately 26% were seen once. V was shortened by 2 bases and J by 7 bases, with 15 bases between the two germline ends. Germline V CDR1 and CDR2: SGHVS, FNYEAQ. The CDR3 extends over 15 amino acids.

The sequencing here drew on whole blood, taken in connection with sensitization to the hapten diphenylcyclopropenone (DPC). The V and J genes are TRBV7-6 and TRBJ2-1; no reliable D call. This TCR derives from a woman aged 40 to 50 with alopecia areata. Some clones in this sample may be carry-over from other donors' samples. The CDR3 DNA reads as TGTGCCAGCAGCTTATCCCTTGAAGGTGGTAATGAGCAGTTCTTC. It yields the protein CASSLSLEGGNEQFF.